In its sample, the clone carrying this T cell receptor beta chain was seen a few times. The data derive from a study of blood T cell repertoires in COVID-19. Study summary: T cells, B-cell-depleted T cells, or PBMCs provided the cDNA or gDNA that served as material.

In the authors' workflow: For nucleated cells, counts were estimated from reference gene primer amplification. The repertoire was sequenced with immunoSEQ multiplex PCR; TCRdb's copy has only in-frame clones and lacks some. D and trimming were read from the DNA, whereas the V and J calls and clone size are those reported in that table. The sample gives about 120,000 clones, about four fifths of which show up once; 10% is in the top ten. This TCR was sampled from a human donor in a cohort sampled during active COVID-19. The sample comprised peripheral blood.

CDR3: CASSFPGQGAYGYTF. The CDR3 region has the DNA TGTGCCAGCAGCTTCCCGGGACAGGGGGCGTATGGCTACACCTTC. The gene calls are TRBV7-8 and TRBJ1-2, with 12 bases that match TRBD1. Germline trimming cut 3 bases from V and 5 bases from J; bases unmatched to any gene: 4. CDR1 and CDR2 from the germline V gene are SGHVS and FQNEAQ. The CDR3 totals 15 residues.